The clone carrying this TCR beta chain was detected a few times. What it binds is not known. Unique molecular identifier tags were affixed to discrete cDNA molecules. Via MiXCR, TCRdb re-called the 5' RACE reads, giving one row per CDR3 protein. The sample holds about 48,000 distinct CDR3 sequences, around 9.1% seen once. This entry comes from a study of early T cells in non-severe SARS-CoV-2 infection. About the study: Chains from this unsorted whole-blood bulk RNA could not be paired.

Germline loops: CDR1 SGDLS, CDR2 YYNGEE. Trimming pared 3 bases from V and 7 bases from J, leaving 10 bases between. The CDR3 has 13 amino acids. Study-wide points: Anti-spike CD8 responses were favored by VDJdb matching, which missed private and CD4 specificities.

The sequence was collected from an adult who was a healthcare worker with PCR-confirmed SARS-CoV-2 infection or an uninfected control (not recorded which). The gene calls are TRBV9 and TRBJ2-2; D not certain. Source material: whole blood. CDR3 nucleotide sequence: TGTGCCAGCAGCGCCCTGGACGGCGGGGAGCTGTTTTTT. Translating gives CASSALDGGELFF.